The rows below give T cell receptor beta chains drawn from one sample of a study of blood T cell repertoires in COVID-19. The data were produced by immunoSEQ multiplex PCR, yet TCRdb's version contains in-frame clones alone and is incomplete. The sample has about 480,000 clones; approximately 87% are singletons. Input material: PBMCs or T cells enriched from blood (not recorded which). Receptor source: a woman between 40 and 50 years old who had recovered from COVID-19. The CDR3 runs from the conserved cysteine through the conserved F or W. Fields, in order: clone size, V gene, CDR3 protein. Size tells how often a clone was seen (once, few, many) or the class of an expanded clone, and some rows leave it out.

>NA|TRBV30
CAWSVPVGLAGAKNIQYF
>NA|TRBV4-1
CASSPRDYYESSTDTQYF
>few|TRBV12-3/TRBV12-4
CASRPIAEAFF
>NA|TRBV4-2
CASSQVRGQGRDNEKLFF
>many|TRBV10-3
CAIRGLDRVDGYTF
>NA|TRBV24-1
CATIDRLAEPYEQYF
>NA|TRBV2
CASSSDRGLTEAFF
>NA|TRBV6-5
CASNPGLAGSETQYF
>NA|TRBV18
CASSPADRGNEQYF
>NA|TRBV9
CASSPGTDTQYF
>NA|TRBV29-1
CSGGTGTSSNEQFF
>NA|TRBV27
CASSYTGWTDTQYF
>NA|TRBV7-9
CASSFYEATEAFF
>NA|TRBV27
CASSLYRRGTEAFF
>NA|TRBV11-2
CASSPGTEQETQYF
>few|TRBV5-1
CASRSGTGTEQYF
>NA|TRBV15
CATSRVQGDTEAFF
>NA|TRBV19
CASSIRRQGVTEAFF